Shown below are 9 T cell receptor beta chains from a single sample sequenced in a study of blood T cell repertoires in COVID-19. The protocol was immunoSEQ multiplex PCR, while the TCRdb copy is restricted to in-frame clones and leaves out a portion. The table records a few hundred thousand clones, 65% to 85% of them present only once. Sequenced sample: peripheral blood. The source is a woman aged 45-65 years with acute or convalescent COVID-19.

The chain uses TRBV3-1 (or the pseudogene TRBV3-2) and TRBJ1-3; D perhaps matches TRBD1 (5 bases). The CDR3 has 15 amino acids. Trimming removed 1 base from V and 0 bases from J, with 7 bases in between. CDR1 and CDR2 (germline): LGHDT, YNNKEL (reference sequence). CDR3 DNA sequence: TGTGCCAGCAGCCAAGGGGACTTCTCTGGAAACACCATATATTTT. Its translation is CASSQGDFSGNTIYF.

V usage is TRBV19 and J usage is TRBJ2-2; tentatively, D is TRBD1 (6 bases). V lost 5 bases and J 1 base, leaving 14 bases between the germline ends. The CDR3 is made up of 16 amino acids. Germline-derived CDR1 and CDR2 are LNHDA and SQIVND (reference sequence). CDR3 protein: CASSDRDKVNTGELFF. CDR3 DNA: TGTGCCAGTAGTGACCGGGACAAGGTGAACACCGGGGAGCTGTTTTTT.

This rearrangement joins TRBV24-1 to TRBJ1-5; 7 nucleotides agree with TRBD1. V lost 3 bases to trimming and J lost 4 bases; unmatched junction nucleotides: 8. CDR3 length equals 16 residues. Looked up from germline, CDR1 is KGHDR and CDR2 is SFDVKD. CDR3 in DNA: TGTGCCACCAGTGATACTCGGGACAGCAAAAATCAGCCCCAGCATTTT. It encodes CATSDTRDSKNQPQHF.

CDR3 in amino acids: CASNPASGIIGELFF. Written as DNA, the CDR3 is TGTGCCAGCAACCCCGCTAGCGGGATTATCGGGGAGCTGTTTTTT. The chain uses TRBV6-2 or TRBV6-3 and TRBJ2-2, with 9 bases aligning to TRBD2. Looked up from germline, CDR1 is MNHEY and CDR2 is SVGEGT. V lost 7 bases, J lost 7 bases, and 10 bases stayed unmatched. The CDR3 covers 15 residues.

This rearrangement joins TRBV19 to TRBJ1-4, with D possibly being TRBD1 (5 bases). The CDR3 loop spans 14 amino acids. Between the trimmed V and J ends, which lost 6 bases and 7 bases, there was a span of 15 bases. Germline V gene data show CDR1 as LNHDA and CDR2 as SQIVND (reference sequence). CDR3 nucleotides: TGTGCCAGTAGCCCGAGCGGGGGGTCTGAAAAACTGTTTTTT. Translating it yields CASSPSGGSEKLFF.

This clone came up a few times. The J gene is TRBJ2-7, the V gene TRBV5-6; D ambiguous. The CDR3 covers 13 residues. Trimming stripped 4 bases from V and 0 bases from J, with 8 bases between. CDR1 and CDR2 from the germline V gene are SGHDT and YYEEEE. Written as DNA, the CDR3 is TGTGCCAGCAGCCCAACAGACTCCTACGAGCAGTACTTC. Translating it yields CASSPTDSYEQYF.

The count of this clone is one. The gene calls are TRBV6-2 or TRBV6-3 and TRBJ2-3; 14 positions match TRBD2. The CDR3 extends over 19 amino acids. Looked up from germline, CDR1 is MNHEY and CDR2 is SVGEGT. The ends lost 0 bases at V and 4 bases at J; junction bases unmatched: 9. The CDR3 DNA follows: TGTGCCAGCAGTTACTCCCCGGGACTAGCGGGAGTATTTCCAGATACGCAGTATTTT. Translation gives CASSYSPGLAGVFPDTQYF.

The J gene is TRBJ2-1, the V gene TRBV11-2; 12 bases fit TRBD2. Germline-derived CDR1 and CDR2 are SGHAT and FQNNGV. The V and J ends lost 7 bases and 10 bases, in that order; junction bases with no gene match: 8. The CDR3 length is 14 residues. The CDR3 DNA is TGTGCCAGCAACCTAGGGCTAGCGGGAGGGGAGCAGTTCTTC. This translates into CASNLGLAGGEQFF.

The CDR3 region is CASSFGSGNTEAFF. DNA for the CDR3: TGCGCCAGCAGCTTTGGCAGCGGGAACACTGAAGCTTTCTTT. The genes are TRBV5-1 and TRBJ1-1; no reliable D call. CDR3 size: 14 residues. Trimming cost V 2 bases and J 1 base, with 9 bases left between them. CDR1 SGHRS and CDR2 YFSETQ come from the germline V gene.